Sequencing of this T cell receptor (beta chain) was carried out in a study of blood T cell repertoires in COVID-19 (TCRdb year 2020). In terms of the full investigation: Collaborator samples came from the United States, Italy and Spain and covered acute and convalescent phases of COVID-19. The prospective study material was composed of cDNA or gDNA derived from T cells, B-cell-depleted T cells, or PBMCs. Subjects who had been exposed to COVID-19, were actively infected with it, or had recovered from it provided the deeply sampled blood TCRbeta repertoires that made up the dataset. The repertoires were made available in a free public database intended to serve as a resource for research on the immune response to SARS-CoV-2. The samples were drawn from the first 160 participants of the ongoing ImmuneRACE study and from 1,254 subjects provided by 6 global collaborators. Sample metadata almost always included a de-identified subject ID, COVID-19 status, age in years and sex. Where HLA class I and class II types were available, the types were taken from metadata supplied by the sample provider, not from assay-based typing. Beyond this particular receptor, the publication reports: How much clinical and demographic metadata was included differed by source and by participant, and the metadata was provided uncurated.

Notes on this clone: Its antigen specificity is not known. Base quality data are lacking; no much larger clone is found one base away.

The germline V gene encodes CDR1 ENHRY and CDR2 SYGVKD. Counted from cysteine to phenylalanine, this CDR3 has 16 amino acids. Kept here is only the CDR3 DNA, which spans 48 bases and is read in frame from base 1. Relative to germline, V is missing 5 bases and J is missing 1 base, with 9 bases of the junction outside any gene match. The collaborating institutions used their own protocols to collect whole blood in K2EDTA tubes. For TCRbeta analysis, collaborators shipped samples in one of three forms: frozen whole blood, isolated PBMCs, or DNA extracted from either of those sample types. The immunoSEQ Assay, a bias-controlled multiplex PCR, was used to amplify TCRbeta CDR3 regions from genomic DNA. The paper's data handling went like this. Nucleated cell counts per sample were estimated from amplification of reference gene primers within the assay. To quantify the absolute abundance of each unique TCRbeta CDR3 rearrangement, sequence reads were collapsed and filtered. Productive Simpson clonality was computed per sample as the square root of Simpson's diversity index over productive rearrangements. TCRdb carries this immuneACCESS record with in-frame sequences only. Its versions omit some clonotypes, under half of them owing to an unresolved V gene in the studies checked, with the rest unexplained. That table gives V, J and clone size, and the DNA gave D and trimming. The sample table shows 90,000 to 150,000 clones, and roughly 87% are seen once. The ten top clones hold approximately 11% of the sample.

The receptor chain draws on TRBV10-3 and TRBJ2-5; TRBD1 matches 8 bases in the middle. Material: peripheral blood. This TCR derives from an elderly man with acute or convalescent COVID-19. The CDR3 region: CAISSRQGLGQETQYF. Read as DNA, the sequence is TGTGCCATCAGTTCAAGACAGGGGTTGGGCCAAGAGACCCAGTACTTC.